The 14 T cell receptor beta chains below were found in one sample sequenced in a study of spatial heterogeneity in lung cancer. TCRdb used MiXCR to reprocess the 5' RACE reads, holding one entry per CDR3 protein. The sample holds about 92,000 distinct CDR3 sequences; roughly 12% are singletons and the top ten take about two fifths. The time point was: sample taken at primary tumor resection. Sequencing was performed on PBMCs, taken at surgery. These receptors all stem from a male donor with early-stage non-small cell lung cancer.

This clonotype was found a few times. V and J are TRBV23-1 and TRBJ2-1; 9 nucleotides match TRBD2. TRBV23-1 is annotated as an ORF whose role is uncertain. There are 16 residues in the CDR3. The J segment lost 5 bases and the V segment lost 10 bases, leaving 15 bases of the junction unmatched. The CDR3 loop reads CATRGLAGDTHNEQFF. In DNA, the CDR3 is TGCGCCACCCGGGGGTTAGCGGGAGACACCCACAATGAGCAGTTCTTC.

This clonotype occurred a few times. The V call is TRBV20-1, the J call TRBJ2-5, with 10 positions matching TRBD1. Germline V gene data show CDR1 as DFQATT and CDR2 as SNEGSKA (reference sequence). The CDR3 runs to 16 residues. The ends lost 0 bases at V and 5 bases at J; junction bases unmatched: 9. CDR3 amino acids: CSARDPRDRGFETQYF. Written as DNA, the CDR3 is TGCAGTGCTAGAGATCCCAGGGACAGGGGCTTCGAGACCCAGTACTTC.

This clonotype was counted many times. The chain joins TRBV4-3 to TRBJ2-5; D is unresolved. The CDR3 length is 15 residues. The V end was cut by 4 bases, the J end by 1 base, with 13 bases between. Germline-derived CDR1 and CDR2 are LGHNA and YSLEER. CDR3 residues: CASSRFQGSQETQYF. The CDR3 nucleotides are TGCGCCAGCAGCCGGTTCCAAGGGTCCCAAGAGACCCAGTACTTC.

V gene TRBV2 combines with J gene TRBJ2-1, with D possibly called TRBD1 or TRBD2 (5 bases each). This CDR3 is built from 13 residues. V was clipped by 3 bases and J by 5 bases, with 8 bases between them. Germline V gives CDR1 SNHLY, CDR2 FYNNEI. CDR3 nucleotides: TGTGCCAGCAGTGAGGGACGGAACAATGAGCAGTTCTTC. Its protein is CASSEGRNNEQFF.

This chain connects TRBV2 to TRBJ1-5, with D perhaps matching TRBD1 (6 bases). This CDR3 is 14 amino acids long. V lost 7 bases and J lost 6, with 16 bases in between. Germline lookup yields CDR1 SNHLY and CDR2 FYNNEI. The DNA of the CDR3 is TGTGCCAGCAAGGTGGGGGCAGGGGTTCAGCCCCAGCATTTT. Translated, it gives CASKVGAGVQPQHF.

The chain employs TRBV6-5 and TRBJ2-7; D uncertain. Germline CDR1 is MNHEY and CDR2 is SVGAGI. The CDR3 length is 13 residues. V lost 5 bases and J 3 bases, leaving 11 bases between the germline ends. The CDR3 reads CASSMDGFYEQYF. The CDR3 region has the DNA TGTGCCAGCAGTATGGACGGCTTCTACGAGCAGTACTTC.

This clonotype was seen a few times. This sequence joins TRBV14 and TRBJ1-6; 7 nucleotides align to TRBD1. The CDR3 contains 14 residues. With 1 base clipped from V and 9 bases from J, the junction kept 3 bases outside the gene matches. The V gene's germline CDR1 is SGHDN and CDR2 FVKESK. The CDR3 coding sequence is TGTGCCAGCAGCCAAGTACAGGGGAGTTCACCCCTCCACTTT. Translation: CASSQVQGSSPLHF.

V is TRBV7-9 and J is TRBJ2-5; 7 bases match TRBD2. Germline CDR1 SEHNR, CDR2 FQNEAQ (reference sequence). The V gene end was trimmed by 8 bases and the J gene end by 5 bases; junction bases not matched to a gene: 8. The CDR3 totals 13 residues. CDR3 sequence (DNA): TGTGCCAGCGAGCGGGGAGTGGGGGAGACCCAGTACTTC. Translation gives CASERGVGETQYF. The full variable domain, completed using reference TRBV7-9 and TRBJ2-5, is DTGVSQNPRHKITKRGQNVTFRCDPISEHNRLYWYRQTLGQGPEFLTYFQNEAQLEKSRLLSDRFSAERPKGSFSTLEIQRTEQGDSAMYLCASERGVGETQYFGPGTRLLVL.

In its sample, this clonotype was seen many times. The rearrangement joins TRBV7-2 to TRBJ2-5; 9 bases map to TRBD2. The CDR3 length is 15 residues. Germline CDR1 and CDR2: SGHTA and FQGNSA. Germline trimming cut 5 bases from V and 7 bases from J; bases unmatched to any gene: 11. CDR3 nucleotide sequence: TGTGCCAGCAGCCCCGAACAGGGACTAGCTTGGACCCAGTACTTC. It is translated as CASSPEQGLAWTQYF.

Ten or more counts support this clonotype. The chain uses TRBV6-5 and TRBJ1-1; no reliable D call. Germline V lookup: CDR1 MNHEY, CDR2 SVGAGI. V was trimmed by 2 bases and J by 4 bases, leaving 11 bases between them. The length of the CDR3 is 14 residues. In DNA, the CDR3 is TGTGCCAGCAGTTACGCGGTTAGGAGCACTGAAGCTTTCTTT. It codes for CASSYAVRSTEAFF.

This clonotype was seen a few times. The chain couples TRBV19 to TRBJ2-7; D is possibly TRBD1 (6 bases). Trimming removed 1 base at V and 11 bases at J, with 9 bases between. The CDR3 runs 11 residues. Germline lookup yields CDR1 LNHDA and CDR2 SQIVND (reference sequence). The CDR3 DNA sequence: TGTGCCAGTAGTATAGGGGACACGAAGTACTTC. Its translation: CASSIGDTKYF.

The rearrangement uses TRBV18 and TRBJ1-1; D gene uncertain. This CDR3 spans 15 amino acids. Germline CDR1 reads KGHSH; CDR2 reads LQKENI. Trimming took off 2 bases at V and 1 base at J, with 11 bases between the two ends. CDR3 nucleotides: TGTGCCAGCTCACCAAGTTTAGCCGGGAACACTGAAGCTTTCTTT. Translating it yields CASSPSLAGNTEAFF.

The CDR3 loop is CASSIASVGYTF. In nucleotides, the CDR3 is TGTGCCAGTAGTATAGCCTCAGTCGGCTACACCTTC. The chain has TRBV19 and TRBJ1-2, with D uncertain. The CDR3 loop spans 12 amino acids. Germline CDR1 reads LNHDA; CDR2 reads SQIVND (reference sequence). With 1 base removed from V and 8 bases from J, the gap between germline ends came to 8 bases.

The chain carries TRBV6-2 or TRBV6-3 and TRBJ2-1; 7 bases align to TRBD1. CDR1 MNHEY and CDR2 SVGEGT come from the germline V gene. J lost 7 bases, V lost 6 bases, and 3 bases had no gene match. The CDR3 length is 12 residues. CDR3 amino acids: CASRTGSNEQFF. CDR3 bases: TGTGCCAGCAGGACAGGGTCGAATGAGCAGTTCTTC.